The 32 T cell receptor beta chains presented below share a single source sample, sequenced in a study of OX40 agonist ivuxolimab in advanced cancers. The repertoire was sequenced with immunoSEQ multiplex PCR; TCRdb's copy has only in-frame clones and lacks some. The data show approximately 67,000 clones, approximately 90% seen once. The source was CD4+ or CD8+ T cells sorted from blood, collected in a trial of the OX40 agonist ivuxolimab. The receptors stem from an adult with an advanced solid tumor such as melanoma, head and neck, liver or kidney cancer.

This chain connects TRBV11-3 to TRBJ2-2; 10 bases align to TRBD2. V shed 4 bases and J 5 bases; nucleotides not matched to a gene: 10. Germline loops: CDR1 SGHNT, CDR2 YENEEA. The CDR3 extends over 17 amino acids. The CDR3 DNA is TGTGCCAGCAGCTCTTATCTAGCGGGAGTGGGGACCGGGGAGCTGTTTTTT. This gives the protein CASSSYLAGVGTGELFF.

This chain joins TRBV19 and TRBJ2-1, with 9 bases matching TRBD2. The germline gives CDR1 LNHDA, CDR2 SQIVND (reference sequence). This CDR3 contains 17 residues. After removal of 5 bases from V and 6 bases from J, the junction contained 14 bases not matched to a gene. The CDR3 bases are TGTGCCAGTAGTTCTGGTAGCGGGAGCTATTTTAGCAATGAGCAGTTCTTC. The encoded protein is CASSSGSGSYFSNEQFF.

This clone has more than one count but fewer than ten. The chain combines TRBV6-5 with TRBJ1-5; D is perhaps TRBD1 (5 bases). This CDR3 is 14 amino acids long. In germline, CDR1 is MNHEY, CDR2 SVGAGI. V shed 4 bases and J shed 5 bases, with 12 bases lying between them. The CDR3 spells CASSSGTEHQPQHF. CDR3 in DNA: TGTGCCAGCAGTTCCGGGACGGAACATCAGCCCCAGCATTTT.

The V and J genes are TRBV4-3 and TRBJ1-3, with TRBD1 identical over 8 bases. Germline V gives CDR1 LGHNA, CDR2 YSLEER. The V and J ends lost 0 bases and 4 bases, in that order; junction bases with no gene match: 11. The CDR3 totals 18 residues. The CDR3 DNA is TGCGCCAGCAGCCAAGATACGTTGACAGGGGCCGGCGGAAACACCATATATTTT. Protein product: CASSQDTLTGAGGNTIYF.

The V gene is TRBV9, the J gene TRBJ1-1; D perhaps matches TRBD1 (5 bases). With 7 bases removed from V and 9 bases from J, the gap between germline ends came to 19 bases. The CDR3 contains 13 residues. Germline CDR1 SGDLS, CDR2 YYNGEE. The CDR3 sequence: CASLPFAGDQAFF. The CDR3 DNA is TGTGCCAGCCTCCCTTTTGCGGGGGACCAAGCTTTCTTT.

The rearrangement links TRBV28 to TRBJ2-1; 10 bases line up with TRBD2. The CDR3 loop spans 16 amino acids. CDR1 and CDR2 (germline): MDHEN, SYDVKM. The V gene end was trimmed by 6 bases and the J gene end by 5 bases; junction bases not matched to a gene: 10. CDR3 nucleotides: TGTGCCAGCAGGGATAGCGGGAGGCATTTACACAATGAGCAGTTCTTC. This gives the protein CASRDSGRHLHNEQFF.

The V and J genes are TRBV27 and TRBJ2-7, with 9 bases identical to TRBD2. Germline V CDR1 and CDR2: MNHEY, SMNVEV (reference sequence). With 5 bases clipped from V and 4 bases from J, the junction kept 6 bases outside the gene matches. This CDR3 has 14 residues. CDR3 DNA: TGTGCCAGCAGTATCTCTAGCGGGAAATACGAGCAGTACTTC. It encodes CASSISSGKYEQYF.

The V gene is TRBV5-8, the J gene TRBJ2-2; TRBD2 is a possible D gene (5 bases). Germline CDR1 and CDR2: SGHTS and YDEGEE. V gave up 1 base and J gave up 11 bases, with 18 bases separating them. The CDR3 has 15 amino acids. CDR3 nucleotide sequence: TGTGCCAGCAGCTTGCGGGTGACCGGAGGAGGAGAGCTGTTTTTT. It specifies CASSLRVTGGGELFF.

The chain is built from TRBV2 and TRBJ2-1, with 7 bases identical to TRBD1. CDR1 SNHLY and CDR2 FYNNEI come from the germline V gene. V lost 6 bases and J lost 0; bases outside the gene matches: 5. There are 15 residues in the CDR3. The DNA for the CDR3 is TGTGCCAGCAGCAAGGGACAGAACTCCTACAATGAGCAGTTCTTC. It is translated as CASSKGQNSYNEQFF.

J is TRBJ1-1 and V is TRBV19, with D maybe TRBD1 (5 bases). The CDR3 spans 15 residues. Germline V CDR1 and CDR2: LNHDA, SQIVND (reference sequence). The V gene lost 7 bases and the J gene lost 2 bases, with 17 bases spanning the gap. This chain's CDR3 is CASTAGRNLNTEAFF. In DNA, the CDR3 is TGTGCCAGTACCGCGGGACGCAACCTTAACACTGAAGCTTTCTTT.

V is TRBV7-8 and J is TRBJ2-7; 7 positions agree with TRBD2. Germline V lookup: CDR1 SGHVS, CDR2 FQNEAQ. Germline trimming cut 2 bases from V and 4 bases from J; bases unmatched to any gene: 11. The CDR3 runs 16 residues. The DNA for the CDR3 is TGTGCCAGCAGCTTAAGAACCGGCGGGGGTAGGTACGAGCAGTACTTC. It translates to CASSLRTGGGRYEQYF.

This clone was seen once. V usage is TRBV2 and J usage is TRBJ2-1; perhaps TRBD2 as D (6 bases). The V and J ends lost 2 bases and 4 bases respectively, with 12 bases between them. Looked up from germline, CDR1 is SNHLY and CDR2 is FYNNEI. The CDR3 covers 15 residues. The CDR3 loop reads CASSEFRGYYNEQFF. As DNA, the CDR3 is TGTGCCAGCAGTGAATTTCGGGGGTATTACAATGAGCAGTTCTTC.

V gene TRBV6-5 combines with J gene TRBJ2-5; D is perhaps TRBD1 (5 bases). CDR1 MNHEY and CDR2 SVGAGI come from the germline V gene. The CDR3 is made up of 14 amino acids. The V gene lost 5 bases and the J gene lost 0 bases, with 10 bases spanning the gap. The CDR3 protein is CASSPQGYQETQYF. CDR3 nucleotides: TGTGCCAGCAGTCCCCAGGGATACCAAGAGACCCAGTACTTC.

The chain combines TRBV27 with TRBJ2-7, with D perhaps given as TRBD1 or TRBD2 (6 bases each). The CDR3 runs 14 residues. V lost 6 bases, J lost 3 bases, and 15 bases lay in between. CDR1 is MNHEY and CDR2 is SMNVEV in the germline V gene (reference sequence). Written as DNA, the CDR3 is TGTGCCAGCAGCTTTGGAGGGGGTATCTACGAGCAGTACTTC. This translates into CASSFGGGIYEQYF.

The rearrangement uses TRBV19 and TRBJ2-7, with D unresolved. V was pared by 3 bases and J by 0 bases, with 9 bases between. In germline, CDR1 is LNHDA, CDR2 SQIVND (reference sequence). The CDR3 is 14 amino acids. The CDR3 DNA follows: TGTGCCAGTAGTATTAGGAGCCCCTCCTACGAGCAGTACTTC. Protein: CASSIRSPSYEQYF.

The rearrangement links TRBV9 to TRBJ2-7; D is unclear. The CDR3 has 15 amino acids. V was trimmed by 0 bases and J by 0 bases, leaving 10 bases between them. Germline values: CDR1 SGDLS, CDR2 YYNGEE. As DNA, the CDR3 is TGTGCCAGCAGCGTAGCGTGGGATTACTCCTACGAGCAGTACTTC. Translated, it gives CASSVAWDYSYEQYF.

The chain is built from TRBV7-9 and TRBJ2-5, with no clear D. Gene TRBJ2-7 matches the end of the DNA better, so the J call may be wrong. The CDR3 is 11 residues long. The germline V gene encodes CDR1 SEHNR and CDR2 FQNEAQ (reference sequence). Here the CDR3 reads CASSLDYEQYF. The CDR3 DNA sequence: TGTGCCAGCAGCTTAGATTACGAGCAGTACTTC.

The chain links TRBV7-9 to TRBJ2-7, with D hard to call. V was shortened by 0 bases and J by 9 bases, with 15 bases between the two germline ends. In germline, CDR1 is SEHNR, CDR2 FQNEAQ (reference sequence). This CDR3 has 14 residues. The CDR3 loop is CASSLAEAAHGQYF. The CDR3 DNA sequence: TGTGCCAGCAGCTTAGCCGAGGCAGCCCACGGGCAGTACTTC.

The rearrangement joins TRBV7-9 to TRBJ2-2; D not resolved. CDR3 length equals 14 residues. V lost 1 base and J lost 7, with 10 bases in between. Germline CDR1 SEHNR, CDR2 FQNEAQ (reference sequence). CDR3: CASSLGLKNGELFF. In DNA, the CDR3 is TGTGCCAGCAGCTTAGGGCTCAAAAACGGGGAGCTGTTTTTT.

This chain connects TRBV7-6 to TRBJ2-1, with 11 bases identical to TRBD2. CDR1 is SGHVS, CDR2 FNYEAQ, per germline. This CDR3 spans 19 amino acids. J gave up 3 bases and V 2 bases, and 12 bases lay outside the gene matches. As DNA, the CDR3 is TGTGCCAGCAGCTTAATATCGACTAGCGGGAAGGTATACTACAATGAGCAGTTCTTC. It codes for CASSLISTSGKVYYNEQFF.

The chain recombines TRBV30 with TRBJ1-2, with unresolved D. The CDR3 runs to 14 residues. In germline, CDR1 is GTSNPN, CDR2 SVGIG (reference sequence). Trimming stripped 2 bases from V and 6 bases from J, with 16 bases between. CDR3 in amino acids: CAWSYTPARDGYTF. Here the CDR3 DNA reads TGTGCCTGGAGTTATACACCCGCCCGGGATGGCTACACCTTC.

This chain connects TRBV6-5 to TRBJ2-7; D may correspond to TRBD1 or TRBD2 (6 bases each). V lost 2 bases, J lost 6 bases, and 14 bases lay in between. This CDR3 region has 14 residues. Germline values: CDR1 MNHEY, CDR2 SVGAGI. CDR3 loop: CASSYREGEVEQYF. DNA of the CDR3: TGTGCCAGCAGTTACCGTGAGGGGGAGGTCGAGCAGTACTTC.

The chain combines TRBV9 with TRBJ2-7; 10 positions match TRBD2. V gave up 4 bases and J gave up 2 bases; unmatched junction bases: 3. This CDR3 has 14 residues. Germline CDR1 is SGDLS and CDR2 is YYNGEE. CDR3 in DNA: TGTGCCAGCAGCAAACTAGCGGGGACCTACGAGCAGTACTTC. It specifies CASSKLAGTYEQYF.

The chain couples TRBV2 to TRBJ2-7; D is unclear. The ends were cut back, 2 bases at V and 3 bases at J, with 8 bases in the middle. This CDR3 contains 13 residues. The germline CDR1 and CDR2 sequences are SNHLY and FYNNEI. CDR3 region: CASSESYNYEQYF. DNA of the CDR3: TGTGCCAGCAGTGAATCATACAACTACGAGCAGTACTTC.

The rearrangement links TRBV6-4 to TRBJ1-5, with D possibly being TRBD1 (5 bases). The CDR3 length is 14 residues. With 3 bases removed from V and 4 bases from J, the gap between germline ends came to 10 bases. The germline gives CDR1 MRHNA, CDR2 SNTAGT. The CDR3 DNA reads TGTGCCAGCAGTGATATGGGGGGGAATCAGCCCCAGCATTTT. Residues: CASSDMGGNQPQHF.

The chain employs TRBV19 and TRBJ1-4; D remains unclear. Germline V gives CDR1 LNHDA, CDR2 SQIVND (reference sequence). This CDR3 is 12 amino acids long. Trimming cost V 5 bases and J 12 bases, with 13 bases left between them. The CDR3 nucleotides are TGTGCCAGTAGTTCCGACCTCCGGCAACTGTTTTTT. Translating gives CASSSDLRQLFF.

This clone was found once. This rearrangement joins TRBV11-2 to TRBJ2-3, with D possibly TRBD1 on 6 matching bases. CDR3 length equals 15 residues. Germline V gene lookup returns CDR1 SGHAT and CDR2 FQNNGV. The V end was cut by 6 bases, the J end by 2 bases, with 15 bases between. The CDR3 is CASRQGSGLTDTQYF. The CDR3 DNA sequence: TGTGCCAGCAGACAGGGTTCTGGCCTCACAGATACGCAGTATTTT.

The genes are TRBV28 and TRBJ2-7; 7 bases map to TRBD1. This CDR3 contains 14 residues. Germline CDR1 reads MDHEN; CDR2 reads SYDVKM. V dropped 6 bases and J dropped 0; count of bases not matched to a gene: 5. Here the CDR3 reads CASSPGQNSYEQYF. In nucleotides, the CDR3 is TGTGCCAGCAGCCCGGGACAGAACTCCTACGAGCAGTACTTC.

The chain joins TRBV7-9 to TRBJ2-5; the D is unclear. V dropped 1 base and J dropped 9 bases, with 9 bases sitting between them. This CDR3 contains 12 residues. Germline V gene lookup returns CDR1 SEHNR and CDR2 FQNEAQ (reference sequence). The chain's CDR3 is CASSLGSGSQYF. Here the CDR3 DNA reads TGTGCCAGCAGCTTAGGGAGTGGGTCCCAGTACTTC. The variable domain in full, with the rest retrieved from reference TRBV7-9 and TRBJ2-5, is DTGVSQNPRHKITKRGQNVTFRCDPISEHNRLYWYRQTLGQGPEFLTYFQNEAQLEKSRLLSDRFSAERPKGSFSTLEIQRTEQGDSAMYLCASSLGSGSQYFGPGTRLLVL.

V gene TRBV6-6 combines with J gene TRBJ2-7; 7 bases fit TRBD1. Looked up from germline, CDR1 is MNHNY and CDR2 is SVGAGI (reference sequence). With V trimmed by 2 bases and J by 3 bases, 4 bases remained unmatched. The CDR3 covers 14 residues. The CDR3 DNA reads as TGTGCCAGCAGTTACAACCCAGGGGGCTACGAGCAGTACTTC. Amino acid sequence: CASSYNPGGYEQYF.

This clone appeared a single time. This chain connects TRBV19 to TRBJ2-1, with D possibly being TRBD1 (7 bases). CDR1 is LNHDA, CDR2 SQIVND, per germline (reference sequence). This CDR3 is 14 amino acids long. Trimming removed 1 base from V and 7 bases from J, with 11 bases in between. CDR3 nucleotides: TGTGCCAGTAGTATAGTTCCAGGGGGGAATGAGCAGTTCTTC. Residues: CASSIVPGGNEQFF.

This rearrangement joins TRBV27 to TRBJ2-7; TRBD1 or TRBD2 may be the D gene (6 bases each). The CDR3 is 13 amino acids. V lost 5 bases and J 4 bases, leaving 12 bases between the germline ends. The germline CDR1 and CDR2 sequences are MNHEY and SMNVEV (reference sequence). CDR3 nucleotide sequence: TGTGCCAGCAGTCCGGGGGCAACTTACGAGCAGTACTTC. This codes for CASSPGATYEQYF.